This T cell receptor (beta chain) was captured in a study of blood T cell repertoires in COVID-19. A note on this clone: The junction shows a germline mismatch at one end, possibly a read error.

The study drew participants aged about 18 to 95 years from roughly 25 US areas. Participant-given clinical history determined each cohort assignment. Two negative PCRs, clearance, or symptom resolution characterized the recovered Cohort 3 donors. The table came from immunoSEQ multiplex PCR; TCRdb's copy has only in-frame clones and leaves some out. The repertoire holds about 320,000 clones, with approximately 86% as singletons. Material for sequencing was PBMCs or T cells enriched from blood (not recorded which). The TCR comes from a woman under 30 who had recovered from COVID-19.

The CDR3 loop reads CASSPPSWDSVVF. The CDR3 nucleotides read TGTGCCAGCAGTCCCCCTTCCTGGGACAGCGTCGTCTTC. The V call is TRBV28, the J call TRBJ2-7, with TRBD1 matching 7 bases. This CDR3 is 13 amino acids long. Germline V CDR1 and CDR2: MDHEN, SYDVKM.